This record looks at one TCR beta chain sequence and its context. The target of this receptor is not known. Per-nucleotide qualities are absent, and no much larger clonotype sits a single base away. These data are taken from a study of blood T cell repertoires in COVID-19 (dated by TCRdb to the early 2020s). For the study in its entirety: Samples covering the acute and convalescent phases of COVID-19 were provided by collaborators in the United States, Italy and Spain. HLA class I and class II types, where available, came from metadata supplied by the sample provider rather than from assay-based typing. The prospective study material was composed of cDNA or gDNA derived from T cells, B-cell-depleted T cells, or PBMCs. The samples were drawn from the first 160 participants of the ongoing ImmuneRACE study and from some 1,300 subjects provided by 6 global collaborators. The repertoires were made available in a free public database intended to serve as a resource for research on the immune response to SARS-CoV-2. The dataset comprised deeply sampled blood TCRbeta repertoires from subjects exposed to, actively infected with, or recovered from COVID-19. The sample metadata nearly always contained a de-identified subject ID, COVID-19 status, age in years and sex. General study outcomes and caveats: Clinical and demographic metadata were provided uncurated, with the amount varying by source and participant.

TCRbeta CDR3 regions were amplified from genomic DNA by means of the immunoSEQ Assay, a bias-controlled multiplex PCR. The paper's processing steps were these. Within the assay, amplification of reference gene primers was used to estimate how many nucleated cells each sample contained. To quantify the absolute abundance of each unique TCRbeta CDR3 rearrangement, sequence reads were collapsed and filtered. For each sample, productive Simpson clonality was calculated as the square root of Simpson's diversity index across productive rearrangements. Entries here come from immuneACCESS through TCRdb and include only in-frame sequences with V and J called. Some clones fail to appear in such tables; in the studies checked, an unresolved V gene covers under half of the shortfall, and the cause of the remainder is unknown. That table gives V, J and clone size, and the DNA gave D and trimming. The sample records under 300,000 clones, over 85% of which are singletons. In total, the top ten clones hold more than 1.5% of the sample.

Enrolling through a virtual design, the prospective study's participants ranged in age from roughly 18 to 90 years and lived across 20 to 30 United States geographic areas. In the prospective study, cohorts were assigned on the basis of participant-reported clinical history obtained from a screening survey and a study questionnaire. Recovered participants in ImmuneRACE Cohort 3 were defined as having two consecutive negative NP/OP PCR tests, clearance from a healthcare professional, or resolution of symptoms. In the prospective study, mobile phlebotomists collected whole blood, serum and a nasopharyngeal or oropharyngeal swab from each participant. Prospective study participants could optionally give additional blood draws and questionnaires over an approximately two-month period. Before DNA extraction, blood samples from the prospective study were shipped at room temperature or frozen. Its CDR3 holds 14 amino acids, cysteine through phenylalanine. This entry keeps only the CDR3 DNA: 42 bases, framed from base 1. The germline V gene provides CDR1 SGDLS and CDR2 YYNGEE. V and J lose 1 base and 7 bases, and a span of 14 bases separates them.

The origin of this receptor is a woman aged 55-75 years who had recovered from COVID-19. The sample consisted of PBMCs or T cells enriched from blood (not recorded which). This chain joins TRBV9 to TRBJ1-2, with the D segment identity uncertain. The DNA is TGTGCCAGCAGCGTACTTTCCCCCGGTTCTGGCTACACCTTC. Its protein product is CASSVLSPGSGYTF. The full variable domain, completed from the reference TRBV9 and TRBJ1-2 proteins outside the CDR3, reads DSGVTQTPKHLITATGQRVTLRCSPRSGDLSVYWYQQSLDQGLQFLIQYYNGEERAKGNILERFSAQQFPDLHSELNLSSLELGDSALYFCASSVLSPGSGYTFGSGTRLTVV.